Listed below are T cell receptor beta chains from one sample, sequenced in a study of PD-L1 blockade in urothelial cancer. Method: immunoSEQ multiplex PCR; TCRdb's copy keeps in-frame clones and lacks some. The data contain 130,000 or so clones, about 88% of them singletons. The material sequenced was PBMCs, taken around atezolizumab (anti-PD-L1) treatment. Receptor source: a man aged 50 or older with urothelial cancer. CDR3s include the opening cysteine and the closing phenylalanine or tryptophan. D genes are given only for firm matches. A clone size is listed for some rows: how often the clone was seen (once, few, many), or a class if it is expanded.

TRBV27	.	TRBJ1-1	.	CASSLSGRGGNTEAFF	TGTGCCAGCAGTTTATCGGGCCGGGGGGGGAACACTGAAGCTTTCTTT
TRBV21-1	.	TRBJ2-2	.	CASSSGDPGELFF	TGTGCCAGCAGCTCAGGGGATCCCGGGGAGCTGTTTTTT
TRBV7-9	TRBD1	TRBJ1-5	.	CASSKAAGQGNQPQHF	TGTGCCAGCAGCAAAGCGGCGGGACAGGGCAATCAGCCCCAGCATTTT
TRBV28	.	TRBJ2-3	.	CASSRSGSTDTQYF	TGTGCCAGCAGTCGATCCGGGTCCACAGATACGCAGTATTTT
TRBV7-9	TRBD2	TRBJ2-3	.	CASSLGAGGRLRADTQYF	TGTGCCAGCAGCTTAGGAGCGGGAGGCCGCCTTAGGGCAGATACGCAGTATTTT
TRBV9	TRBD2	TRBJ2-3	.	CASSFGTRTDTQYF	TGTGCCAGCAGCTTCGGGACTAGGACAGATACGCAGTATTTT
TRBV9	TRBD2	TRBJ2-2	few	CASSPRLAPGELFF	TGTGCCAGCAGCCCCCGACTAGCCCCCGGGGAGCTGTTTTTT
TRBV9	.	TRBJ2-3	.	CASSARGSPSTDTQYF	TGTGCCAGCAGCGCCCGAGGCTCGCCTAGCACAGATACGCAGTATTTT
TRBV19	.	TRBJ2-2	.	CASTTTELNTGELFF	TGTGCCAGTACGACAACAGAATTGAACACCGGGGAGCTGTTTTTT
TRBV5-1	.	TRBJ2-2	once	CASNIKPEGELFF	TGCGCCAGCAATATCAAACCGGAGGGGGAGCTGTTTTTT
TRBV5-1	TRBD2	TRBJ2-5	.	CASSLAGSSGRGFPETQYF	TGCGCCAGCAGCTTAGCAGGGTCGAGCGGGAGGGGATTTCCAGAGACCCAGTACTTC
TRBV6-6	TRBD1	TRBJ1-1	.	CASSRDDRAADEAFF	TGTGCCAGCAGTCGCGACGACAGGGCGGCCGACGAAGCTTTCTTT
TRBV2	.	TRBJ1-2	few	CASSASVYGYTF	TGTGCCAGCAGTGCTTCAGTCTATGGCTACACCTTC
TRBV11-2	.	TRBJ2-2	.	CASSFQGYTGELFF	TGTGCCAGCAGCTTCCAGGGATACACCGGGGAGCTGTTTTTT
TRBV5-6	.	TRBJ1-1	.	CASSSPTGMNTEAFF	TGTGCCAGCAGTTCGCCGACAGGAATGAACACTGAAGCTTTCTTT
TRBV5-1	.	TRBJ2-3	.	CASSLSPGTDTQYF	TGCGCCAGCAGCTTGTCGCCGGGCACAGATACGCAGTATTTT
TRBV5-1	.	TRBJ2-7	.	CASSLSRNYEQYF	TGCGCCAGCAGCTTGTCGCGAAACTACGAGCAGTACTTC
TRBV9	TRBD1	TRBJ2-1	.	CASSRQGFNNEQFF	TGTGCCAGCAGCCGACAGGGTTTCAACAATGAGCAGTTCTTC
TRBV5-1	TRBD2	TRBJ2-3	.	CASTPRTSGGTDTQYF	TGCGCCAGCACTCCCAGGACTAGCGGGGGCACAGATACGCAGTATTTT
TRBV7-3	.	TRBJ1-1	few	CASSLTKQMNTEAFF	TGTGCCAGCAGCTTAACGAAACAGATGAACACTGAAGCTTTCTTT
TRBV21-1	.	TRBJ1-6	.	CASIHQTGDYNSPLHF	TGTGCCAGCATCCACCAGACAGGTGATTATAATTCACCCCTCCACTTT
TRBV30	.	TRBJ1-2	.	CAWLPRRYGYTF	TGTGCCTGGCTCCCTAGGCGCTATGGCTACACCTTC
TRBV11-3	TRBD2	TRBJ2-1	once	CASSPGTSGYNEQFF	TGTGCCAGCAGCCCCGGGACTAGCGGGTACAATGAGCAGTTCTTC
TRBV4-1	.	TRBJ2-2	once	CASSQGPRLESGELFF	TGCGCCAGCAGCCAAGGTCCCAGACTAGAGTCCGGGGAGCTGTTTTTT
TRBV18	TRBD1	TRBJ2-7	.	CASSAGQEGEQYF	TGTGCCAGCTCAGCGGGACAGGAAGGCGAGCAGTACTTC
TRBV11-2	TRBD2	TRBJ2-1	.	CASSLERSGGEFF	TGTGCCAGCAGCTTAGAACGATCGGGAGGAGAGTTCTTC
TRBV9	TRBD2	TRBJ2-1	.	CASSGLAGENEQFF	TGTGCCAGCAGCGGACTAGCGGGAGAGAATGAGCAGTTCTTC
TRBV27	TRBD2	TRBJ2-1	.	CASSLSWTSALNDEQFF	TGTGCCAGCAGTTTATCTTGGACTAGCGCCCTAAATGACGAGCAGTTCTTC
TRBV6-1	.	TRBJ2-1	.	CASSEARRSSYNEQFF	TGTGCCAGCAGTGAAGCGCGGCGGAGCTCCTACAATGAGCAGTTCTTC
TRBV7-8	TRBD2	TRBJ2-7	.	CASSPRTSGSSNEQYF	TGTGCCAGCAGCCCCAGGACTAGCGGGTCCTCCAACGAGCAGTACTTC
TRBV18	TRBD2	TRBJ2-2	.	CASSDRLAGAAGELFF	TGTGCCAGCTCAGATAGACTAGCGGGAGCGGCCGGGGAGCTGTTTTTT
TRBV27	TRBD2	TRBJ2-1	.	CASSLSFLAGGFKYNEQFF	TGTGCCAGCAGTTTATCGTTTCTAGCGGGAGGGTTCAAGTACAATGAGCAGTTCTTC
TRBV6-5	TRBD1	TRBJ2-1	.	CASGGQGTYNEQFF	TGTGCCAGCGGGGGACAGGGGACGTATAATGAGCAGTTCTTC
TRBV5-4	TRBD1	TRBJ1-2	.	CASSYLDRSEYGYTF	TGTGCCAGCAGCTACCTGGACAGGTCTGAATATGGCTACACCTTC
TRBV28	TRBD1	TRBJ1-5	.	CGAQGGLNQPQHF	TGTGGCGCTCAGGGGGGCCTCAATCAGCCCCAGCATTTT
TRBV28	TRBD2	TRBJ2-5	.	CASSLPSGAQTQYF	TGTGCCAGCAGTTTACCTAGCGGGGCCCAGACCCAGTACTTC
TRBV28	.	TRBJ2-3	.	CASSPSWGDTQYF	TGTGCCAGCAGCCCTAGCTGGGGAGATACGCAGTATTTT
TRBV6-5	.	TRBJ2-7	.	CASSYGAGGTYEQYF	TGTGCCAGCAGTTACGGTGCTGGGGGGACCTACGAGCAGTACTTC
TRBV7-9	.	TRBJ1-3	.	CASSLWSTGNTIYF	TGTGCCAGCAGCTTGTGGTCTACTGGAAACACCATATATTTT
TRBV28	TRBD1	TRBJ1-5	once	CASSVPGQGSQPQHF	TGTGCCAGCAGTGTTCCGGGACAGGGGAGTCAGCCCCAGCATTTT
TRBV7-8	.	TRBJ1-5	.	CASSPEQGTNQPQHF	TGTGCCAGCAGCCCCGAACAGGGAACGAATCAGCCCCAGCATTTT
TRBV5-5	.	TRBJ2-1	.	CASSSSGSSYNEQFF	TGTGCCAGCAGCAGTAGCGGAAGCTCCTACAATGAGCAGTTCTTC
TRBV19	.	TRBJ2-3	.	CASSRTQGTKGDTQYF	TGTGCCAGTAGCAGAACACAGGGAACGAAAGGAGATACGCAGTATTTT
TRBV7-9	.	TRBJ1-5	few	CASSRGGGSHQPQHF	TGTGCCAGCAGCAGGGGCGGGGGCTCCCATCAGCCCCAGCATTTT
TRBV7-9	.	TRBJ2-3	few	CASSLRTSSTDTQYF	TGTGCCAGCAGCTTACGGACTTCCTCCACAGATACGCAGTATTTT
TRBV28	TRBD2	TRBJ2-7	.	CASTLAGTPTYEQYF	TGTGCCAGCACCCTAGCGGGGACCCCTACCTACGAGCAGTACTTC
TRBV6-1	.	TRBJ1-6	.	CASTLWGTGSPLHF	TGTGCCAGCACCTTGTGGGGAACGGGATCACCCCTCCACTTT
TRBV6-6	.	TRBJ2-2	.	CASTYSESNTGELFF	TGTGCCAGCACATACTCGGAGTCGAACACCGGGGAGCTGTTTTTT
TRBV7-9	.	TRBJ2-3	.	CASSPSTDTQYF	TGTGCCAGCAGTCCAAGCACAGATACGCAGTATTTT
TRBV5-1	TRBD1	TRBJ1-1	.	CASTYDSGGNTEAFF	TGCGCCAGCACCTACGACTCAGGGGGGAACACTGAAGCTTTCTTT
TRBV10-2	TRBD1	TRBJ2-7	.	CASSEPGQGAYEQYF	TGCGCCAGCAGTGAACCGGGACAGGGGGCCTACGAGCAGTACTTC
TRBV5-1	.	TRBJ1-4	.	CASSPGVSGEKLFF	TGCGCCAGCAGTCCAGGGGTTTCGGGTGAAAAACTGTTTTTT
TRBV6-1	TRBD2	TRBJ2-1	.	CASSLRERNERFF	TGTGCCAGCAGTCTGCGGGAGAGGAATGAGCGGTTCTTC
TRBV2	.	TRBJ2-1	.	CASRGDSYNEQFF	TGTGCCAGCAGGGGAGACTCCTACAATGAGCAGTTCTTC